A selection of T cell receptor beta chains follows, all from one sample in a study of OX40 agonist ivuxolimab in advanced cancers. Here immunoSEQ multiplex PCR was the method, and the copy in TCRdb shows in-frame clones only, minus some. The sample lists about 50,000 clones, 80% to 90% occurring once. Sequences were derived from CD4+ or CD8+ T cells sorted from blood, sampled in a trial of the OX40 agonist ivuxolimab. The receptors stem from an adult with an advanced solid tumor such as melanoma, head and neck, liver or kidney cancer. CDR3s leave out the opening cysteine and the closing phenylalanine or tryptophan.

v_gene: TRBV15
j_gene: TRBJ2-1
CDR3aa: ATSTVLKKHRGLPYNEQF

v_gene: TRBV7-9
j_gene: TRBJ2-7
CDR3aa: ASSLLAGKEYEQY

v_gene: TRBV25-1
j_gene: TRBJ1-1
CDR3aa: ASSGTGQGEAF

v_gene: TRBV5-1
j_gene: TRBJ1-2
CDR3aa: ASSPDSNLRYT

v_gene: TRBV11-3
j_gene: TRBJ2-5
CDR3aa: ASSLGRETQY

v_gene: TRBV5-5
j_gene: TRBJ1-2
CDR3aa: ASSLGPGTYGYT

v_gene: TRBV7-8
j_gene: TRBJ2-2
CDR3aa: ASSLEGTGTAGELF

v_gene: TRBV4-1
j_gene: TRBJ2-1
CDR3aa: ASSQVLAGESNEQF

v_gene: TRBV5-8
j_gene: TRBJ2-1
CDR3aa: ASSPGLLYNEQF

v_gene: TRBV18
j_gene: TRBJ2-7
CDR3aa: ASSLGSGSFSYEQY

v_gene: TRBV7-3
j_gene: TRBJ1-2
CDR3aa: ASSLVSGTLYGYT

v_gene: TRBV6-1
j_gene: TRBJ1-5
CDR3aa: ASSERQTYSNQPQH

v_gene: TRBV19
j_gene: TRBJ2-5
CDR3aa: ASSISSGRTRETQY

v_gene: TRBV19
j_gene: TRBJ1-1
CDR3aa: ASSIVTGNEAF

v_gene: TRBV6-6
j_gene: TRBJ1-2
CDR3aa: ASSYGPTQGYT

v_gene: TRBV6-1
j_gene: TRBJ1-2
CDR3aa: ASSGRQINYGYT

v_gene: TRBV2
j_gene: TRBJ1-1
CDR3aa: ASRETYHTEAF

v_gene: TRBV7-2
j_gene: TRBJ1-1
CDR3aa: ASSLRGNTEAF

v_gene: TRBV9
j_gene: TRBJ1-2
CDR3aa: ASSGSGGRGYGYT

v_gene: TRBV6-5
j_gene: TRBJ1-6
CDR3aa: AAKGVTNSPLH

v_gene: TRBV27
j_gene: TRBJ2-7
CDR3aa: ASSIQGADEQY

v_gene: TRBV7-2
j_gene: TRBJ1-5
CDR3aa: ASSFTFGNQPQH

v_gene: TRBV19
j_gene: TRBJ1-1
CDR3aa: ASSTHRQESNTEAF

v_gene: TRBV2
j_gene: TRBJ1-5
CDR3aa: ATNRDNNQPQH

v_gene: TRBV11-2
j_gene: NA
CDR3aa: ASSFLRSQGYEQY

v_gene: TRBV29-1
j_gene: TRBJ2-7
CDR3aa: SASGGFSYEQY

v_gene: TRBV4-3
j_gene: TRBJ2-7
CDR3aa: ASSRGTDRGEQY

v_gene: TRBV7-2
j_gene: TRBJ2-1
CDR3aa: ASSYSSLFNEQF

v_gene: TRBV30
j_gene: TRBJ2-1
CDR3aa: AWSVRSGSLVEQF

v_gene: TRBV7-2
j_gene: TRBJ1-4
CDR3aa: ASSWTATNEKLF

v_gene: TRBV19
j_gene: TRBJ1-2
CDR3aa: ASSIGGASNYGYT

v_gene: TRBV5-1
j_gene: TRBJ2-2
CDR3aa: ASSWTSGSTGELF

v_gene: TRBV29-1
j_gene: TRBJ1-2
CDR3aa: SVQGALNYGYT

v_gene: TRBV30
j_gene: TRBJ1-1
CDR3aa: AWGTQGARGEAF

v_gene: TRBV19
j_gene: TRBJ2-1
CDR3aa: ASSRLAGGWDEQF

v_gene: TRBV19
j_gene: TRBJ2-7
CDR3aa: ASSINSGRYEQY

v_gene: TRBV29-1
j_gene: TRBJ1-2
CDR3aa: SVEGQRNYGYT

v_gene: TRBV27
j_gene: TRBJ2-2
CDR3aa: ASSYSTGHHTGELF

v_gene: TRBV12-5
j_gene: NA
CDR3aa: ASALGRLAGDEQY

v_gene: TRBV7-6
j_gene: TRBJ2-7
CDR3aa: ASSFGGAYEQY

v_gene: TRBV29-1
j_gene: TRBJ2-5
CDR3aa: SVEGGRVNGETQY